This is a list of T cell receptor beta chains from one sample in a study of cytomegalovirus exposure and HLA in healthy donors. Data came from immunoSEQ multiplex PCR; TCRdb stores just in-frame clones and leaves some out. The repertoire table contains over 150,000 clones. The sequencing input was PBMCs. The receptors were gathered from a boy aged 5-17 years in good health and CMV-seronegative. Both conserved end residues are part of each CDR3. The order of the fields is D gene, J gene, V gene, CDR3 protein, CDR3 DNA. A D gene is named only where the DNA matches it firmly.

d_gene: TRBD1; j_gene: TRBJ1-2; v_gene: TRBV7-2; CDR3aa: CASSSGQGNGYTF; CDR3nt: TGTGCCAGCAGCTCCGGACAGGGGAATGGCTACACCTTC
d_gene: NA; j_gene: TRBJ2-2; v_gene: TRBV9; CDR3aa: CASGGPGGQFTGELFF; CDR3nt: TGTGCCAGCGGGGGGCCTGGGGGACAGTTCACCGGGGAGCTGTTTTTT
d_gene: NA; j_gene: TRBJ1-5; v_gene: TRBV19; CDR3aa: CASSRMRNQPQHF; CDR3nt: TGTGCCAGTAGTAGGATGAGGAATCAGCCCCAGCATTTT
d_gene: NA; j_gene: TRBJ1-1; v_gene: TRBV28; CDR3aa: CASSLLGGAKGNTEAFF; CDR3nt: TGTGCCAGCAGTTTATTGGGGGGGGCGAAAGGGAACACTGAAGCTTTCTTT
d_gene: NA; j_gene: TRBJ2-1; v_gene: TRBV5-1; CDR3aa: CASSLAGASDTYNEQFF; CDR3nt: TGCGCCAGCAGCTTGGCCGGGGCTAGCGACACCTACAATGAGCAGTTCTTC
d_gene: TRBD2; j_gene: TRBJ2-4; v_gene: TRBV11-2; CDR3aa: CASSFPRTSGDRNIQYF; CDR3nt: TGTGCCAGCAGCTTCCCTAGGACTAGCGGGGATCGAAACATTCAGTACTTC
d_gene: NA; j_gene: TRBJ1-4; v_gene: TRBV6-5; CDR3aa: CASSYSPATNEKLFF; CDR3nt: TGTGCCAGCAGTTACTCACCAGCAACTAATGAAAAACTGTTTTTT
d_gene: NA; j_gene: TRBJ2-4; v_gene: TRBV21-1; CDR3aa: CASSKMKEGSAKNIQYF; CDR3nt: TGTGCCAGCAGCAAAATGAAAGAGGGTAGCGCCAAAAACATTCAGTACTTC
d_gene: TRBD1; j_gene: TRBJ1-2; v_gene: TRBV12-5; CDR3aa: CASGLDGLTGGRGYTF; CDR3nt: TGTGCTAGTGGTTTGGACGGACTGACAGGGGGCAGGGGCTACACCTTC
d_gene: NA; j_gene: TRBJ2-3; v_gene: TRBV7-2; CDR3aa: CASSPLGGRVPDTQYF; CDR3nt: TGTGCCAGCAGCCCGTTGGGGGGAAGAGTCCCAGATACGCAGTATTTT
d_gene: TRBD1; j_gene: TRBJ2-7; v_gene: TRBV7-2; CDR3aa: CASSLHRGTYEQYF; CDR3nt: TGTGCCAGCAGCTTACACAGGGGCACCTACGAGCAGTACTTC
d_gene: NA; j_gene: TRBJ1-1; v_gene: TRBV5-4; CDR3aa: CASSLGLTTEAFF; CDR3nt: TGTGCCAGCAGCTTGGGACTAACCACTGAAGCTTTCTTT
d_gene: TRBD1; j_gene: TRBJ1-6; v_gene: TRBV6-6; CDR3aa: CASSYQTGDSPLHF; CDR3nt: TGTGCCAGCAGTTATCAGACAGGGGATTCACCCCTCCACTTT
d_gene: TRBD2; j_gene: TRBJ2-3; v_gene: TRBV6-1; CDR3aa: CASSDGTRGSTDTQYF; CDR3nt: TGTGCCAGCAGTGACGGGACTAGAGGCTCAACAGATACGCAGTATTTT
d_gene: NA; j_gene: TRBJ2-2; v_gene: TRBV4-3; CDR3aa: CASSQEPGYGELFF; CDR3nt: TGCGCCAGCAGCCAAGAACCAGGGTACGGGGAGCTGTTTTTT
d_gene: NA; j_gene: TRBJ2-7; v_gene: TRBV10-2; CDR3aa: CASSRGLTYEQYF; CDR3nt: TGCGCCAGCAGCCGAGGACTTACCTACGAGCAGTACTTC
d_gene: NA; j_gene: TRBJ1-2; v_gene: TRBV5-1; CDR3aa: CASSLVGGAGHGYTF; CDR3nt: TGCGCCAGCAGCTTGGTTGGAGGGGCAGGGCACGGCTACACCTTC
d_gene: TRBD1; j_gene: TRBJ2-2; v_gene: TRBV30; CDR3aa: CAWRPGQGGPTGELLF; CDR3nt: TGTGCCTGGAGACCGGGACAGGGGGGCCCCACCGGGGAGCTGCTTTTT
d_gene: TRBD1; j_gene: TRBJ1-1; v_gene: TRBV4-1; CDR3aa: CASSQIDRANTEAFF; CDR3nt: TGCGCCAGCAGCCAGATAGACAGGGCGAACACTGAAGCTTTCTTT
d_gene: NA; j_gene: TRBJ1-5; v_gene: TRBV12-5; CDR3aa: CASGFGSDQPQHF; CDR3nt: TGTGCTAGTGGTTTTGGGAGTGATCAGCCCCAGCATTTT
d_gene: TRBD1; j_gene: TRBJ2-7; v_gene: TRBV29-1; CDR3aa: CSATGDPYEQYF; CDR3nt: TGCAGCGCTACAGGGGACCCCTACGAGCAGTACTTC
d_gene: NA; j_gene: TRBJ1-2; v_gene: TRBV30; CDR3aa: CALGLNGYTF; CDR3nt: TGTGCCTTGGGACTAAATGGCTACACCTTC
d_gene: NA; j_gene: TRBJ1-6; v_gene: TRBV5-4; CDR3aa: CASSLSGMSSPLHF; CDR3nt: TGTGCCAGCAGCCTCTCAGGGATGAGTTCACCCCTCCACTTT
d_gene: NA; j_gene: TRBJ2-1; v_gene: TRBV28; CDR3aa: CASSSPPYNEQFF; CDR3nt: TGTGCCAGCAGTTCCCCTCCTTACAATGAGCAGTTCTTC
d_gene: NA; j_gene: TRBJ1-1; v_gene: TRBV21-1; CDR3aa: CASSSREMNTEAFF; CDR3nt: TGTGCCAGCAGCAGCAGGGAAATGAACACTGAAGCTTTCTTT
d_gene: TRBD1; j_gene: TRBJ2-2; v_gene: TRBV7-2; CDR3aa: CASSFQGARNTGELFF; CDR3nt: TGTGCCAGCAGCTTTCAGGGGGCGCGGAACACCGGGGAGCTGTTTTTT
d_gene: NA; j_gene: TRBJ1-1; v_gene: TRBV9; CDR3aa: CASSVETSGNTEAFF; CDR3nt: TGTGCCAGCAGCGTAGAAACTTCGGGGAACACTGAAGCTTTCTTT
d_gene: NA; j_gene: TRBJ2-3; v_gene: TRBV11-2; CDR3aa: CASSLGPGFTDTQYF; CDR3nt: TGTGCCAGCAGCTTAGGCCCAGGGTTCACAGATACGCAGTATTTT
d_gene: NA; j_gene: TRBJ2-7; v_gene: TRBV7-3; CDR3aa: CASSPRGFGDRYEQYF; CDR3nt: TGTGCCAGCAGCCCGCGAGGTTTCGGTGATAGATACGAGCAGTACTTC
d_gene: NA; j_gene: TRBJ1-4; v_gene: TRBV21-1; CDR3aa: CASSKRAGLF; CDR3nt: TGTGCCAGCAGCAAACGAGCAGGCCTTTTT
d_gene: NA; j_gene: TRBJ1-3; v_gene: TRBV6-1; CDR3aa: CASSEIVEPGNTIYF; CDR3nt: TGTGCCAGCAGTGAAATAGTGGAGCCGGGAAACACCATATATTTT
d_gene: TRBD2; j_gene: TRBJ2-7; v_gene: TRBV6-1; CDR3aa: CASSEALAGNYEQYF; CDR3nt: TGTGCCAGCAGTGAAGCTTTAGCGGGGAACTACGAGCAGTACTTC
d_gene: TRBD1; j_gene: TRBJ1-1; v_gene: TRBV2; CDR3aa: CASSVEWDRVETEAFF; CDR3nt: TGTGCCAGCAGTGTCGAATGGGACAGGGTGGAAACTGAAGCTTTCTTT
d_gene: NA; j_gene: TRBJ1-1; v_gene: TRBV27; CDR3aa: CASHQGNPGKAFF; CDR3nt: TGTGCCAGCCATCAGGGGAATCCCGGGAAAGCTTTCTTT
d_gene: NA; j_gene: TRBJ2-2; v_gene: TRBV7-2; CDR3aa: CASSIGLGGELFF; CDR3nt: TGTGCCAGCAGCATAGGACTTGGAGGGGAGCTGTTTTTT
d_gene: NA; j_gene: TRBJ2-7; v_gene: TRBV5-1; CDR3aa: CASSLGVSSGGRDEQYF; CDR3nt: TGCGCCAGCAGCTTGGGTGTAAGTAGTGGGGGCCGGGACGAGCAGTACTTC
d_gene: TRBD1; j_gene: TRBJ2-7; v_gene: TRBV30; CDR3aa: CAWSWTGGLYEQYF; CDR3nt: TGTGCCTGGAGTTGGACAGGGGGCCTGTACGAGCAGTACTTC
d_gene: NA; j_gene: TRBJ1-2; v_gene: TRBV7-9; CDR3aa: CASTQDNYGYTF; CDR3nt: TGTGCCAGCACACAGGATAACTATGGCTACACCTTC
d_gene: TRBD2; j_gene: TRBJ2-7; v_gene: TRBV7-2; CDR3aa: CASSWLAAEQYF; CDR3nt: TGTGCCAGCAGCTGGCTAGCGGCCGAGCAGTACTTC
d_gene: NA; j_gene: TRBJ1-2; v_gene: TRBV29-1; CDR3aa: CSVEWPLVGENYGYTF; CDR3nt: TGCAGCGTTGAGTGGCCACTTGTAGGGGAAAACTATGGCTACACCTTC
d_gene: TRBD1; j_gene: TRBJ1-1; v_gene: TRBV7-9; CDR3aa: CASSKEGGGTEAFF; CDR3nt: TGTGCCAGCAGCAAAGAAGGGGGCGGCACTGAAGCTTTCTTT
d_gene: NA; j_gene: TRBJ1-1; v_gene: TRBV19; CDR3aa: CASSMGGGNTEAFF; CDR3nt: TGTGCCAGTAGTATGGGAGGGGGGAACACTGAAGCTTTCTTT
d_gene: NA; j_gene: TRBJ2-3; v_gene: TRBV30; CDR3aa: CASTGGTGLGGTDTQYF; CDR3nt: TGTGCCTCCACAGGGGGGACTGGACTAGGTGGTACAGATACGCAGTATTTT
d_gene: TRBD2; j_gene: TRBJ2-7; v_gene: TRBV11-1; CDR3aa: CASSLGTTTSYEQYF; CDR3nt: TGTGCCAGCAGCTTGGGGACTACCACCTCCTACGAGCAGTACTTC
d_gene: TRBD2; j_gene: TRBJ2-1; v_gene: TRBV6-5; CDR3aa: CASSSRTSGGVGQFF; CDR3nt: TGTGCCAGCAGTTCCCGGACTAGCGGGGGGGTGGGGCAGTTCTTC
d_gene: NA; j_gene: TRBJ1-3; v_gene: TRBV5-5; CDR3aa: CASSPTGLSGNTIYF; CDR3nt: TGTGCCAGCAGTCCCACAGGCCTCTCTGGAAACACCATATATTTT
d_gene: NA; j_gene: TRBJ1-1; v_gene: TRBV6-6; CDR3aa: CASSYRGLNTEAFF; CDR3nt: TGTGCCAGCAGTTACAGGGGTTTGAACACTGAAGCTTTCTTT
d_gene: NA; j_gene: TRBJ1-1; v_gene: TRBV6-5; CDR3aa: CASSYSRRLEAFF; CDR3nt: TGTGCCAGCAGTTACTCCCGGAGGCTTGAAGCTTTCTTT
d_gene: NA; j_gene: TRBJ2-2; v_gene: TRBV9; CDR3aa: CASSFRVPGELFF; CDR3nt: TGTGCCAGCAGCTTCAGGGTCCCCGGGGAGCTGTTTTTT
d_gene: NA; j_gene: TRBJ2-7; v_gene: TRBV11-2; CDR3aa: CASSGLANRDHEQYF; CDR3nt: TGTGCCAGCAGCGGCCTGGCAAACAGGGACCACGAGCAGTACTTC
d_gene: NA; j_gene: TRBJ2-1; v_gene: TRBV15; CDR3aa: CATSPMQGYNEQFF; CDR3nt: TGTGCCACCAGCCCTATGCAGGGTTACAATGAGCAGTTCTTC
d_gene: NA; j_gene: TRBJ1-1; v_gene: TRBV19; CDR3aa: CASRAQGNTEAFF; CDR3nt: TGTGCCAGTAGAGCACAGGGGAACACTGAAGCTTTCTTT